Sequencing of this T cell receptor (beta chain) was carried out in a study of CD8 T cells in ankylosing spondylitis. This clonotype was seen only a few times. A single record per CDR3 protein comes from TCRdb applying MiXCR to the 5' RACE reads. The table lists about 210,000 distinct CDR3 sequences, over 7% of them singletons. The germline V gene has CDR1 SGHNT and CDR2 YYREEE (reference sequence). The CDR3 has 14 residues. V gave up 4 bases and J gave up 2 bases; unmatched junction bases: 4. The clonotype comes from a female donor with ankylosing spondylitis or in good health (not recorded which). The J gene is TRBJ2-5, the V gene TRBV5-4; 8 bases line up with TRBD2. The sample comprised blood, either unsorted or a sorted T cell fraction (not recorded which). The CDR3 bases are TGTGCCAGCAGCAACCCGGGGGGGCAAGAGACCCAGTACTTC. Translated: CASSNPGGQETQYF.